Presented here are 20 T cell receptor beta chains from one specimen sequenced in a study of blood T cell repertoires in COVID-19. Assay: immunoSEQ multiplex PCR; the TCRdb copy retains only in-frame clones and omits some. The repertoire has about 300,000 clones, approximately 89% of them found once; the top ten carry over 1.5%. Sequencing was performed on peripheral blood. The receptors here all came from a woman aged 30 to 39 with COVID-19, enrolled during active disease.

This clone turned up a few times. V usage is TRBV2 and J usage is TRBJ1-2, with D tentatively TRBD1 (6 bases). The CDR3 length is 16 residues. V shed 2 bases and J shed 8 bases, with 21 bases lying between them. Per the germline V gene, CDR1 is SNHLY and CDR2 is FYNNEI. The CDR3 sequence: CASSEYFMDSVLGYTF. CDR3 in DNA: TGTGCCAGCAGTGAATATTTCATGGACAGCGTCCTCGGCTACACCTTC.

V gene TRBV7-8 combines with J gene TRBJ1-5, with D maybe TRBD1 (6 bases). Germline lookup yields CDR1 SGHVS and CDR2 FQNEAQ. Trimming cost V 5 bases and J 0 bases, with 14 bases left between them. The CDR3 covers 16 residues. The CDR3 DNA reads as TGTGCCAGCAGCCCTATAGGGGGAGTTAGCAATCAGCCCCAGCATTTT. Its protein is CASSPIGGVSNQPQHF.

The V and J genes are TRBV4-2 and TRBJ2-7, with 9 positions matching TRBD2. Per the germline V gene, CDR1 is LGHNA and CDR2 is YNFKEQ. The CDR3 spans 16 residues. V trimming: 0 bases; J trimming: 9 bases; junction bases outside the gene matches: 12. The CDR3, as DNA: TGTGCCAGCAGCCAAGATTACAGGACTAGCGATCGGATGCAGTACTTC. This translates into CASSQDYRTSDRMQYF.

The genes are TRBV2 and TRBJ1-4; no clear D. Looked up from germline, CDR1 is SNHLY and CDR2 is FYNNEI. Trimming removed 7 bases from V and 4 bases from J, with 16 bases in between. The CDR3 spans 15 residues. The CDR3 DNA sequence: TGTGCCAGCACCCGAAGGAGGACGGATAATGAAAAACTGTTTTTT. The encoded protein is CASTRRRTDNEKLFF.

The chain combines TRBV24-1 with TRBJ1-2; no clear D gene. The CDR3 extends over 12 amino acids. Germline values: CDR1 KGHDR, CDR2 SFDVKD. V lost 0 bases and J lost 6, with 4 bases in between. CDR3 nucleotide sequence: TGTGCCACCAGTGATTTGGCGGATGGCTACACCTTC. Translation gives CATSDLADGYTF.

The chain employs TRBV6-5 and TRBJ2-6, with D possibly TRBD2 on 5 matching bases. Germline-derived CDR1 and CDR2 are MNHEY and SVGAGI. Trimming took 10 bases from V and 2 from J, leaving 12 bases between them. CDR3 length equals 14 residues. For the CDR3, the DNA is TGTGCCACCACGTCGGAGGCTGGGGCCAACGTCCTGACTTTC. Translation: CATTSEAGANVLTF.

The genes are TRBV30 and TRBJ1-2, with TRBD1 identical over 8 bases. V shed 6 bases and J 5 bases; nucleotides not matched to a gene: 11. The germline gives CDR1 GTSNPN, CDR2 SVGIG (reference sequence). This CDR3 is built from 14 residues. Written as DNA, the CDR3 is TGTGCCTGTCTCCCAGGGGGCGTCTGGTATGGCTACACCTTC. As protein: CACLPGGVWYGYTF. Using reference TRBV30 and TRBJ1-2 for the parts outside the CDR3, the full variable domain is SQTIHQWPATLVQPVGSPLSLECTVEGTSNPNLYWYRQAAGRGLQLLFYSVGIGQISSEVPQNLSASRPQDRQFILSSKKLLLSDSGFYLCACLPGGVWYGYTFGSGTRLTVV.

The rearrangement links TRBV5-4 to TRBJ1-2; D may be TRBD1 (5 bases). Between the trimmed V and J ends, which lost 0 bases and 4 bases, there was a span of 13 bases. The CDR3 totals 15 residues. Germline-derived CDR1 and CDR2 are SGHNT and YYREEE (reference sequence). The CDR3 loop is CASSLEVAGPYGYTF. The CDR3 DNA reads TGTGCCAGCAGCTTGGAAGTAGCAGGGCCCTATGGCTACACCTTC.

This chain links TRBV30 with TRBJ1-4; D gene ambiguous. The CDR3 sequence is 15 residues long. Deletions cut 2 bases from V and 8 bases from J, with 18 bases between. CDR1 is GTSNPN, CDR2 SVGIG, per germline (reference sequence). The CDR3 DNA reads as TGTGCCTGGAGTAGAGGCCGAGGGTTAAACGAAAAACTGTTTTTT. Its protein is CAWSRGRGLNEKLFF.

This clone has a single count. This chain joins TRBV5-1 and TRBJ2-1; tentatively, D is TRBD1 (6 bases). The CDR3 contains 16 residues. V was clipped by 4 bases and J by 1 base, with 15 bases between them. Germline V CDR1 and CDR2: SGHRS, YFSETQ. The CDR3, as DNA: TGCGCCAGCAGCCCACTTGGGGGCGAGTCCTACAATGAGCAGTTCTTC. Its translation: CASSPLGGESYNEQFF.

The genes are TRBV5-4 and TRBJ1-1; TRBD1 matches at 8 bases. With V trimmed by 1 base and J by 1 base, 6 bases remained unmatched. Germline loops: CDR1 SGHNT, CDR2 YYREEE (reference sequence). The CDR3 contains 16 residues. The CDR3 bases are TGTGCCAGCAGCTTGAGGCAGGGGGCGAGGAACACTGAAGCTTTCTTT. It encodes CASSLRQGARNTEAFF.

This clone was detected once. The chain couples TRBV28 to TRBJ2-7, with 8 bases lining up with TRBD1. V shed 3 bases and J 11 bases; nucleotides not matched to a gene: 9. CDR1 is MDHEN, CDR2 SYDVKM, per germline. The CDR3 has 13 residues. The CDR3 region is CASSFGQGMLEYV. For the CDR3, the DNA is TGTGCCAGCAGTTTTGGACAGGGTATGTTAGAGTACGTC.

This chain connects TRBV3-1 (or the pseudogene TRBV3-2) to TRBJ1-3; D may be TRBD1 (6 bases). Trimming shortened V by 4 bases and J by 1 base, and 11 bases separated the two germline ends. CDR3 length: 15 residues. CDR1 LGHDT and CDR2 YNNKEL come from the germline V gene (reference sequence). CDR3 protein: CASSRVTGSGNTIYF. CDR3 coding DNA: TGTGCCAGCAGCCGGGTCACAGGGTCTGGAAACACCATATATTTT.

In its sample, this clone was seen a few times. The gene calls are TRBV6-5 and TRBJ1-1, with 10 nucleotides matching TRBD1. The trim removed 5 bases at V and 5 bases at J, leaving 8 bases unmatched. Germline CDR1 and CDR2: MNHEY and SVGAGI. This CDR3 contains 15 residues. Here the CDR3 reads CASSLRTGGSTEAFF. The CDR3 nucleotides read TGTGCCAGCAGTCTCCGGACAGGGGGAAGTACTGAAGCTTTCTTT.

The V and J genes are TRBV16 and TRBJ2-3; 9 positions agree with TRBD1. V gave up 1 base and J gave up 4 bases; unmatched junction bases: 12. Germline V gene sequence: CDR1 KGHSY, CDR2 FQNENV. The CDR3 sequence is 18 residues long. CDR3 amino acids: CASSQYLFGTGLSDTQYF. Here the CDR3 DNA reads TGTGCCAGCAGCCAATATCTTTTCGGGACAGGGCTATCAGATACGCAGTATTTT. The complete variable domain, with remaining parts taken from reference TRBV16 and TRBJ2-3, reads GEEVAQTPKHLVRGEGQKAKLYCAPIKGHSYVFWYQQVLKNEFKFLISFQNENVFDETGMPKERFSAKCLPNSPCSLEIQATKLEDSAVYFCASSQYLFGTGLSDTQYFGPGTRLTVL.

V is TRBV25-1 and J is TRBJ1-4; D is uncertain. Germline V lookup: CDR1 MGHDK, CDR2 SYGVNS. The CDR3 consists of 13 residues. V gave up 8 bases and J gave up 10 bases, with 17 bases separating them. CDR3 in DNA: TGTGCCAGCGGAGAGGCGCTAAGTCGAAAACTGTTTTTT. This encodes CASGEALSRKLFF.

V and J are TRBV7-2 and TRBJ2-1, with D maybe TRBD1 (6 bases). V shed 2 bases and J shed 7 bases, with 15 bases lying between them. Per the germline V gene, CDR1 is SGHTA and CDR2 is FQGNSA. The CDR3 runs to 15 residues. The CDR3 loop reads CASSLSGGNRNEQFF. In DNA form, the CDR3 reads TGTGCCAGCAGCTTAAGTGGGGGCAATCGGAATGAGCAGTTCTTC.

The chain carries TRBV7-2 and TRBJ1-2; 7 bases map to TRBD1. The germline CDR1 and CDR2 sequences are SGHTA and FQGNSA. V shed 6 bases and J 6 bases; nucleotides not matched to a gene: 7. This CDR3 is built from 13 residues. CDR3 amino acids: CASSVRQGDGYTF. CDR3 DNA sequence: TGTGCCAGCAGTGTACGACAGGGAGATGGCTACACCTTC.

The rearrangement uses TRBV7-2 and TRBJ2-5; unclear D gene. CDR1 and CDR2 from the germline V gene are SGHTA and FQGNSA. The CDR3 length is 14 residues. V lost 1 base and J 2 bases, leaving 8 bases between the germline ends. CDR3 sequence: CASSLEFGQETQYF. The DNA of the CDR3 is TGTGCCAGCAGCTTAGAATTCGGTCAAGAGACCCAGTACTTC.

In DNA, the CDR3 is TGTGCCTGGATGCAGGGGTACACTGAAGCTTTCTTT. It translates to CAWMQGYTEAFF. This chain uses TRBV30 with TRBJ1-1, with D possibly matching TRBD1 (6 bases). The CDR3 length is 12 residues. Trimming took 4 bases from V and 3 from J, leaving 9 bases between them. The V gene's germline CDR1 is GTSNPN and CDR2 SVGIG (reference sequence).